The 25 T cell receptor beta chains reported below all come from one sample, sequenced in a study of identifying expanded T cells in peripheral blood. Repertoires were generated with immunoSEQ multiplex PCR, while TCRdb's copy carries only in-frame clones and drops some. The data show under 150,000 clones, 75% to 90% seen once. Sequencing was done on a sample of blood. The receptors here all came from a person aged 18 to 75 in good health.

This clone turned up a few times. The CDR3: CASSVGGAAGNTIYF. The CDR3, as DNA: TGTGCCAGCAGCGTAGGGGGGGCGGCTGGAAACACCATATATTTT. This chain connects TRBV9 to TRBJ1-3, with D maybe TRBD1 (6 bases). The CDR3 loop spans 15 amino acids. Germline loops: CDR1 SGDLS, CDR2 YYNGEE. V was pared by 0 bases and J by 2 bases, with 9 bases between.

The rearrangement joins TRBV18 to TRBJ1-5; D gene ambiguous. CDR3 length equals 18 residues. V gave up 3 bases and J gave up 0 bases, with 18 bases separating them. The germline V gene encodes CDR1 KGHSH and CDR2 LQKENI. CDR3 sequence: CASSPAGGRAYSNQPQHF. The DNA for the CDR3 is TGTGCCAGCTCACCCGCCGGAGGGAGGGCGTATAGCAATCAGCCCCAGCATTTT.

V is TRBV6-5 and J is TRBJ1-2, with D maybe TRBD1 (5 bases). The CDR3 has 13 amino acids. V was shortened by 6 bases and J by 4 bases, with 12 bases between the two germline ends. Germline V gives CDR1 MNHEY, CDR2 SVGAGI. The CDR3 nucleotides read TGTGCCAGCAGACCGGGACCGAGCTATGGCTACACCTTC. Its protein product is CASRPGPSYGYTF.

The gene calls are TRBV30 and TRBJ2-5; TRBD2 agrees at 10 bases. The CDR3 extends over 15 amino acids. From germline, CDR1 is GTSNPN and CDR2 SVGIG (reference sequence). V was clipped by 5 bases and J by 0 bases; unmatched bases: 6. The CDR3 DNA sequence: TGTGCCTGGTCCCCCGGACTAGCGGACCAAGAGACCCAGTACTTC. This gives the protein CAWSPGLADQETQYF.

The V gene is TRBV6-5, the J gene TRBJ1-4; tentative D call: TRBD1 (6 bases). V lost 7 bases and J 10 bases, leaving 10 bases between the germline ends. The CDR3 covers 11 residues. CDR1 MNHEY and CDR2 SVGAGI come from the germline V gene. The CDR3 sequence is CASTRGGKLFF. The CDR3 DNA is TGTGCCAGCACCAGGGGAGGAAAACTGTTTTTT.

For this clone: Different DNA sequences within this sample yield the same CDR3. The rearrangement uses TRBV18 and TRBJ1-2; D might be TRBD1 (5 bases). Trimming pared 6 bases from V and 4 bases from J, leaving 12 bases between. Germline values: CDR1 KGHSH, CDR2 LQKENI. CDR3 size: 13 residues. CDR3 residues: CASSPQGGYGYTF. CDR3 nucleotides: TGTGCCAGCTCTCCGCAGGGAGGCTATGGCTACACCTTC.

The rearrangement links TRBV11-2 to TRBJ1-2; 8 bases agree with TRBD1. The ends lost 3 bases at V and 1 base at J; junction bases unmatched: 13. Looked up from germline, CDR1 is SGHAT and CDR2 is FQNNGV. The CDR3 length is 18 residues. CDR3 sequence reads: CASSLSSGTGSFNYGYTF. CDR3 DNA: TGTGCCAGCAGCTTGAGTAGCGGGACAGGATCATTTAACTATGGCTACACCTTC.

This sequence joins TRBV5-1 and TRBJ1-1, with a weak D call TRBD1 (5 bases). The V gene's germline CDR1 is SGHRS and CDR2 YFSETQ. The CDR3 runs to 15 residues. Between the trimmed V and J ends, which lost 4 bases and 5 bases, there was a span of 18 bases. The CDR3 nucleotides are TGCGCCAGCAGCGCCGGGGTTGGTGGGGGGACTGAAGCTTTCTTT. Protein sequence: CASSAGVGGGTEAFF.

The chain uses TRBV2 and TRBJ2-3; perhaps D is TRBD1 or TRBD2 (6 bases each). V was clipped by 6 bases and J by 4 bases, with 14 bases between them. This CDR3 has 14 residues. Germline V gives CDR1 SNHLY, CDR2 FYNNEI. The CDR3 coding sequence is TGTGCCAGCAGCGTGGTGGGGGGCGCAGATACGCAGTATTTT. Translation gives CASSVVGGADTQYF. Filled out from reference TRBV2 and TRBJ2-3, the complete variable domain reads EPEVTQTPSHQVTQMGQEVILRCVPISNHLYFYWYRQILGQKVEFLVSFYNNEISEKSEIFDDQFSVERPDGSNFTLKIRSTKLEDSAMYFCASSVVGGADTQYFGPGTRLTVL.

This rearrangement joins TRBV27 to TRBJ1-5, with a possible D match to TRBD1 (6 bases). Trimming removed 6 bases from V and 0 bases from J, with 12 bases in between. The germline V gene encodes CDR1 MNHEY and CDR2 SMNVEV (reference sequence). There are 15 residues in the CDR3. The DNA for the CDR3 is TGTGCCAGCAGCCCTGACAGGTATAGCAATCAGCCCCAGCATTTT. It encodes CASSPDRYSNQPQHF.

This chain connects TRBV5-1 to TRBJ2-3, with D unclear. The CDR3 length is 14 residues. The germline V gene has CDR1 SGHRS and CDR2 YFSETQ. V was cut by 0 bases and J by 2 bases, with 7 bases left in between. The CDR3 spells CASSLEQYTDTQYF. DNA of the CDR3: TGCGCCAGCAGCTTGGAACAGTACACAGATACGCAGTATTTT.

The chain has TRBV6-1 and TRBJ2-2, with 7 nucleotides matching TRBD2. The CDR3 covers 14 residues. Germline V gene sequence: CDR1 MNHNS, CDR2 SASEGT. Unmatched junction bases numbered 7, after V lost 6 bases and J lost 6 bases. CDR3 nucleotides: TGTGCCAGCAGGGTGGGAGGGCGAGCCGGGGAGCTGTTTTTT. Translated: CASRVGGRAGELFF.

This rearrangement joins TRBV2 to TRBJ2-4; no firm D call. CDR1 SNHLY and CDR2 FYNNEI come from the germline V gene. The CDR3 covers 12 residues. Trimming shortened V by 7 bases and J by 9 bases, and 13 bases separated the two germline ends. The CDR3 DNA follows: TGTGCCAGCATCACAACAATAGGCATTCAGTACTTC. It yields the protein CASITTIGIQYF.

The J gene is TRBJ1-4, the V gene TRBV29-1; 7 bases fit TRBD1. Germline V gives CDR1 SQVTM, CDR2 ANQGSEA. The CDR3 loop spans 16 amino acids. The J segment lost 5 bases and the V segment lost 0 bases, leaving 9 bases of the junction unmatched. The CDR3 DNA is TGCAGCGTTGAAGATGATGCGGGACAGAAAAATGAAAAACTGTTTTTT. This gives the protein CSVEDDAGQKNEKLFF.

In this sample, this clone turned up once. The chain links TRBV4-1 to TRBJ1-4; possible D gene TRBD1, 6 bases. Germline V lookup: CDR1 MGHRA, CDR2 YSYEKL. The CDR3 runs to 16 residues. The V end lost 1 base, the J end lost 1 base, and 10 bases lay between the germline ends. In DNA form, the CDR3 reads TGCGCCAGCAGCCAAGGAAACAGGGAAACTAATGAAAAACTGTTTTTT. Translated, it gives CASSQGNRETNEKLFF.

The chain is built from TRBV7-9 and TRBJ1-5; unclear D gene. Trimming cost V 5 bases and J 3 bases, with 14 bases left between them. From germline, CDR1 is SEHNR and CDR2 FQNEAQ (reference sequence). There are 15 residues in the CDR3. DNA for the CDR3: TGTGCCAGCAGCCGCTCTGGGGTCGTCAATCAGCCCCAGCATTTT. Protein product: CASSRSGVVNQPQHF.

V usage is TRBV5-1 and J usage is TRBJ1-4; 8 bases fit TRBD1. The CDR3 is 14 amino acids. CDR1 and CDR2 (germline): SGHRS, YFSETQ. V shed 4 bases, J shed 7 bases, and the junction held 6 bases outside the gene matches. CDR3 coding DNA: TGCGCCAGCAGCCCGACAGGGGCGAGTGAAAAACTGTTTTTT. Its translation: CASSPTGASEKLFF.

As concerns this clone: The same CDR3 arises from other DNA sequences in this sample as well. This rearrangement joins TRBV27 to TRBJ1-2; tentatively, D is TRBD1 (5 bases). V was pared by 0 bases and J by 0 bases, with 5 bases between. Germline V gene sequence: CDR1 MNHEY, CDR2 SMNVEV (reference sequence). The CDR3 loop spans 14 amino acids. In DNA form, the CDR3 reads TGTGCCAGCAGTTTATCGACAGCTAACTATGGCTACACCTTC. Protein product: CASSLSTANYGYTF.

The CDR3 bases are TGTGCCAGCAGTCCCGAGGGGCCCACAGATACGCAGTATTTT. Translating it yields CASSPEGPTDTQYF. The gene calls are TRBV11-2 and TRBJ2-3, with D perhaps matching TRBD1 or TRBD2 (5 bases each). Germline values: CDR1 SGHAT, CDR2 FQNNGV. The CDR3 extends over 14 amino acids. Deletions cut 6 bases from V and 2 bases from J, with 12 bases between.

CDR3 bases: TGTGCCAGCAGCCGAACCAGAGTCCCCTACGAGCAGTACTTC. It specifies CASSRTRVPYEQYF. The rearrangement links TRBV5-4 to TRBJ2-7; D uncertain. Trimming removed 4 bases from V and 2 bases from J, with 13 bases in between. The CDR3 has 14 residues. CDR1 and CDR2 from the germline V gene are SGHNT and YYREEE (reference sequence).

The chain is built from TRBV7-7 and TRBJ2-1, with 11 bases lining up with TRBD2. The junction had 14 bases not matched to a gene; V was cut back by 3 bases and J by 7 bases. The CDR3 sequence is 18 residues long. In germline, CDR1 is SSHAT, CDR2 FNYEAQ (reference sequence). The CDR3 here is CASSFGPLAGGPGNEQFF. The CDR3 DNA sequence: TGTGCCAGCAGCTTTGGACCCTTAGCGGGGGGGCCTGGAAATGAGCAGTTCTTC.

The V and J genes are TRBV29-1 and TRBJ1-1; D is undetermined. Trimming left V 8 bases short and J 0 bases short, with 13 bases between. The V gene's germline CDR1 is SQVTM and CDR2 ANQGSEA. The CDR3 runs to 13 residues. The CDR3 nucleotides are TGCAGCTCTCGGGAGGGAGTGAACACTGAAGCTTTCTTT. It encodes CSSREGVNTEAFF.

The chain combines TRBV2 with TRBJ1-2; D perhaps matches TRBD1 (6 bases). The CDR3 spans 14 residues. Germline values: CDR1 SNHLY, CDR2 FYNNEI. The ends were cut back, 5 bases at V and 8 bases at J, with 18 bases in the middle. The chain's CDR3 is CASSIQGEVDGYTF. The CDR3 nucleotides read TGTGCCAGCAGTATACAGGGTGAAGTCGACGGCTACACCTTC. Based on the CDR3 plus reference TRBV2 and TRBJ1-2, the full variable domain is EPEVTQTPSHQVTQMGQEVILRCVPISNHLYFYWYRQILGQKVEFLVSFYNNEISEKSEIFDDQFSVERPDGSNFTLKIRSTKLEDSAMYFCASSIQGEVDGYTFGSGTRLTVV.

This clone was counted a few times. The CDR3 loop is CASSPGGLINQPQHF. CDR3 sequence (DNA): TGTGCCAGCTCCCCGGGAGGGCTGATCAATCAGCCCCAGCATTTT. V is TRBV19 and J is TRBJ1-5; D uncertain. CDR3 length: 15 amino acids. Trimming cost V 9 bases and J 3 bases, with 18 bases left between them. Germline-derived CDR1 and CDR2 are LNHDA and SQIVND (reference sequence).

CDR3 protein: CASSAQVNNYGYTF. The DNA for the CDR3 is TGTGCCAGCAGCGCGCAGGTGAACAACTATGGCTACACCTTC. The chain employs TRBV9 and TRBJ1-2; D call uncertain. V was trimmed by 3 bases and J by 2 bases, leaving 11 bases between them. The germline gives CDR1 SGDLS, CDR2 YYNGEE. The CDR3 extends over 14 amino acids.